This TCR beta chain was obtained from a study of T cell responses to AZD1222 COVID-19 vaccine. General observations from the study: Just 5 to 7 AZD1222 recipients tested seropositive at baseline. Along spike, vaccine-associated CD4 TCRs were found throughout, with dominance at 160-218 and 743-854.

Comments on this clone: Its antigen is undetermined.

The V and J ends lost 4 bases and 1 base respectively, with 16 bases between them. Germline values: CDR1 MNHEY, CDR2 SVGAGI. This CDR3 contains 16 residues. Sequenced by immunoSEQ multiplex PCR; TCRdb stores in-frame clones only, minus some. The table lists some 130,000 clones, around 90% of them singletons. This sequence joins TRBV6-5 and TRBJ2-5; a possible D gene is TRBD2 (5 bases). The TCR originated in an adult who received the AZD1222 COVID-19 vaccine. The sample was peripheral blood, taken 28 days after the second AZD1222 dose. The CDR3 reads CASSSMLLGAQETQYF. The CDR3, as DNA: TGTGCCAGCAGTTCTATGTTATTGGGAGCCCAAGAGACCCAGTACTTC.